This passage covers 21 T cell receptor beta chains from one sample sequenced in a study of metastatic and nonmetastatic thyroid tumors. Before thyroid surgery, none of the patients had received any treatment. TCRdb used MiXCR to call clones anew from the PCR reads. Here the sample spans tens of thousands of clones, approximately 15% being singletons. Material for sequencing was blood. These receptors came from a female donor with papillary thyroid cancer or a benign thyroid nodule (not recorded which). Some clones in this sample may be carry-over from other donors' samples.

The gene calls are TRBV20-1 and TRBJ2-7; 9 nucleotides line up with TRBD1. The germline V gene has CDR1 DFQATT and CDR2 SNEGSKA (reference sequence). V shed 4 bases, J shed 3 bases, and the junction held 13 bases outside the gene matches. This CDR3 has 16 amino acids. The CDR3 sequence: CSATHPTGTGFYEQYF. DNA for the CDR3: TGCAGTGCTACACACCCCACCGGGACAGGGTTCTACGAGCAGTACTTC.

In this sample, this clone turned up a few times. A read error may explain this, as a much larger clone is one base away. Other DNA sequences in the sample encode the same CDR3. V usage is TRBV9 and J usage is TRBJ2-5; no firm D call. Germline V CDR1 and CDR2: SGDLS, YYNGEE. The CDR3 sequence is 12 residues long. The CDR3 nucleotides are TGTGCCAGCAGCGCCAGCCAAGAGACTCAGTACTTC. Protein: CASSASQETQYF.

The V gene is TRBV5-1, the J gene TRBJ2-5; 9 bases are a match to TRBD2. The CDR3 runs to 15 residues. J was trimmed by 3 bases and V by 0 bases; bases with no gene match: 3. Germline CDR1 SGHRS, CDR2 YFSETQ. The CDR3, as DNA: TGCGCCAGCAGCTTGGTGACTAGCGGCAAAGAGACCCAGTACTTC. Translation gives CASSLVTSGKETQYF. Full variable domain (missing parts from reference TRBV5-1 and TRBJ2-5): KAGVTQTPRYLIKTRGQQVTLSCSPISGHRSVSWYQQTPGQGLQFLFEYFSETQRNKGNFPGRFSGRQFSNSRSEMNVSTLELGDSALYLCASSLVTSGKETQYFGPGTRLLVL.

This clone is medium-sized by share. CDR3 loop: CASSLGAYGYTF. DNA of the CDR3: TGTGCCAGCAGTTTAGGGGCCTATGGCTACACCTTC. The genes are TRBV12-3 or TRBV12-4 and TRBJ1-2; D not resolved. Trimming removed 1 base at V and 4 bases at J, with 4 bases between. There are 12 residues in the CDR3.

This clone came up many times. This chain connects TRBV30 to TRBJ2-7; 8 bases match TRBD2. The CDR3 is made up of 15 amino acids. The J segment lost 0 bases and the V segment lost 0 bases, leaving 4 bases of the junction unmatched. Germline V gives CDR1 GTSNPN, CDR2 SVGIG (reference sequence). The CDR3, as DNA: TGTGCCTGGAGTGTTAGCGGGACCCTCTCCTACGAGCAGTACTTC. Encoded protein: CAWSVSGTLSYEQYF.

The chain employs TRBV6-2 or TRBV6-3 and TRBJ2-7; 8 nucleotides agree with TRBD2. The CDR3 contains 14 residues. Germline V gene sequence: CDR1 MNHEY, CDR2 SVGEGT. Germline trimming cut 2 bases from V and 10 bases from J; bases unmatched to any gene: 10. The CDR3 nucleotides read TGTGCCAGCAGTTACAGCGGGAGCTCCTACGGTCAGTACTTC. This sequence encodes CASSYSGSSYGQYF.

This clone was picked up many times. The J gene is TRBJ1-3, the V gene TRBV5-6, with D unresolved. V was clipped by 0 bases and J by 7 bases, with 14 bases between them. CDR1 and CDR2 from the germline V gene are SGHDT and YYEEEE. This CDR3 has 15 amino acids. In DNA, the CDR3 is TGTGCCAGCAGCTTGGACCGGAGCTCTTGGAACACCATATATTTT. Its translation: CASSLDRSSWNTIYF. Drawing the rest from reference TRBV5-6 and TRBJ1-3, the complete variable domain is DAGVTQSPTHLIKTRGQQVTLRCSPKSGHDTVSWYQQALGQGPQFIFQYYEEEERQRGNFPDRFSGHQFPNYSSELNVNALLLGDSALYLCASSLDRSSWNTIYFGEGSWLTVV.

The chain carries TRBV19 and TRBJ2-7; TRBD1 agrees at 8 bases. Germline V gives CDR1 LNHDA, CDR2 SQIVND (reference sequence). This CDR3 has 15 residues. V gave up 1 base and J gave up 5 bases; unmatched junction bases: 7. CDR3 protein: CASSIAQDRVHEQYF. As DNA, the CDR3 is TGTGCCAGTAGTATAGCTCAGGACAGGGTCCACGAGCAGTACTTC.

There are a few counts of this clone. The rearrangement joins TRBV10-3 to TRBJ1-1; the D gene is possibly TRBD1 (6 bases). CDR3 size: 15 residues. The V end lost 0 bases, the J end lost 1 base, and 9 bases lay between the germline ends. Looked up from germline, CDR1 is ENHRY and CDR2 is SYGVKD. This CDR3 is CAISESAGANTEAFF. Here the CDR3 DNA reads TGTGCCATCAGTGAGTCGGCAGGGGCGAACACTGAAGCTTTCTTT.

This clone showed up many times. V and J are TRBV9 and TRBJ2-1; D ambiguous. Trimming pared 4 bases from V and 2 bases from J, leaving 7 bases between. Germline V gene sequence: CDR1 SGDLS, CDR2 YYNGEE. The CDR3 has 13 residues. CDR3: CASSLPPYNEQFF. As DNA, the CDR3 is TGTGCCAGCAGCTTACCCCCCTACAATGAGCAGTTCTTC.

This clone was seen a handful of times. This chain links TRBV6-1 with TRBJ1-5; a possible D gene is TRBD1 (6 bases). Between the trimmed V and J ends, which lost 2 bases and 6 bases, there was a span of 14 bases. Germline CDR1 MNHNS, CDR2 SASEGT. The CDR3 covers 15 residues. The chain's CDR3 is CASSEPDSGAQPQHF. The CDR3 nucleotides are TGTGCCAGCAGTGAACCGGACAGCGGGGCTCAGCCCCAGCATTTT.

Many counts were recorded for this clone. In DNA form, the CDR3 reads TGTGCCAGCAGTGCATCCTCTAGCACAGATACGCAGTATTTT. This sequence encodes CASSASSSTDTQYF. The chain recombines TRBV6-4 with TRBJ2-3; D gene unclear. This CDR3 region has 14 residues. Germline V CDR1 and CDR2: MRHNA, SNTAGT. Trimming took off 4 bases at V and 0 bases at J, with 8 bases between the two ends.

This chain connects TRBV4-1 to TRBJ2-4, with D possibly matching TRBD1 (6 bases). In germline, CDR1 is MGHRA, CDR2 YSYEKL. Trimming left V 3 bases short and J 0 bases short, with 21 bases between. The CDR3 loop spans 19 amino acids. The DNA of the CDR3 is TGCGCCAGCAGCCATCACTATCGGGACAACAGTAAAGCCAAAAACATTCAGTACTTC. Translated: CASSHHYRDNSKAKNIQYF.

This clone appeared a few times. The gene calls are TRBV7-9 and TRBJ1-1, with D unclear. Germline V gives CDR1 SEHNR, CDR2 FQNEAQ (reference sequence). CDR3 length: 13 residues. Trimming cost V 2 bases and J 5 bases, with 9 bases left between them. The CDR3 reads CASSLLPETEAFF. The CDR3 DNA sequence: TGTGCCAGCAGCTTATTGCCAGAAACTGAAGCTTTCTTT.

This clone was counted at least ten times. The chain has TRBV11-2 and TRBJ1-1; D not certain. The CDR3 spans 15 residues. Trimming cost V 0 bases and J 10 bases, with 18 bases left between them. CDR1 is SGHAT, CDR2 FQNNGV, per germline. The CDR3 protein is CASSLDNRQPAGAFF. CDR3 bases: TGTGCCAGCAGCTTAGATAATCGGCAGCCCGCAGGAGCTTTCTTT.

To note about this clone: A much more abundant neighbour one base away suggests this may be a read error. The chain joins TRBV29-1 to TRBJ2-1, with a weak D call TRBD2 (7 bases). There are 12 residues in the CDR3. CDR1 and CDR2 from the germline V gene are SQVTM and ANQGSEA. CDR3 region: CSGGSGDNGQFF. The CDR3 DNA reads as TGCAGCGGCGGGAGTGGGGACAATGGGCAGTTCTTC.

At least ten counts were recorded for this clone. CDR3 amino acids: CASSSGGYEQYF. DNA for the CDR3: TGTGCCAGCTCATCAGGGGGCTACGAGCAGTACTTC. The chain links TRBV18 to TRBJ2-7, with 7 bases lining up with TRBD1. CDR3 length: 12 amino acids. Unmatched junction bases numbered 1, after V lost 5 bases and J lost 3 bases. CDR1 KGHSH and CDR2 LQKENI come from the germline V gene.

The chain has TRBV7-3 and TRBJ2-3, with D tentatively TRBD1 (7 bases). With 6 bases removed from V and 2 bases from J, the gap between germline ends came to 18 bases. The CDR3 extends over 16 amino acids. The germline V gene has CDR1 SGHTA and CDR2 FQGTGA. The CDR3 here is CASRGGQSLNTDTQYF. The CDR3, as DNA: TGTGCCAGCAGGGGGGGACAGTCCTTAAACACAGATACGCAGTATTTT.

This clone was found a few times. The chain joins TRBV6-2 or TRBV6-3 to TRBJ2-7; 10 bases are shared with TRBD2. The CDR3 spans 15 residues. The germline V gene has CDR1 MNHEY and CDR2 SVGEGT. V was clipped by 5 bases and J by 4 bases; unmatched bases: 8. The DNA of the CDR3 is TGTGCCAGCAGTAGTCTAGCGGGAGTCGGGTACGAGCAGTACTTC. It codes for CASSSLAGVGYEQYF.

This clone was detected a few times. The chain is built from TRBV2 and TRBJ1-5; 7 bases fit TRBD1. With V trimmed by 6 bases and J by 1 base, 6 bases remained unmatched. The V gene's germline CDR1 is SNHLY and CDR2 FYNNEI. This CDR3 has 15 residues. The CDR3 reads CASRPGTASNQPQHF. The CDR3 nucleotides read TGTGCCAGCAGGCCAGGGACAGCAAGCAATCAGCCCCAGCATTTT.

As for this clone: Given a much more abundant clone one base away, this may be a read error. The V gene is TRBV20-1, the J gene TRBJ2-3, with TRBD2 matching over 9 bases. Germline V CDR1 and CDR2: DFQATT, SNEGSKA (reference sequence). CDR3 length: 16 residues. This chain's CDR3 is CRARGRRTSVTDTQYF. CDR3 DNA sequence: TGCAGGGCTAGAGGGCGGAGGACTAGCGTCACAGATACGCAGTATTTT.